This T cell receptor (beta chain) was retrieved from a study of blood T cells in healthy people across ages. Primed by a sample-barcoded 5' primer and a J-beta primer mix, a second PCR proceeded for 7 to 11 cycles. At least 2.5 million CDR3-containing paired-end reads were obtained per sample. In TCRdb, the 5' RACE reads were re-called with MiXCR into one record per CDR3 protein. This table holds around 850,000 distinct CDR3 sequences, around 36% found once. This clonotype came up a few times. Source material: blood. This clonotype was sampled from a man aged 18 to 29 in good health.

The CDR3 DNA sequence: TGTGCCAGCAGGGCAAGACAGCACGAGCAGTACTTC. It specifies CASRARQHEQYF. The chain combines TRBV6-1 with TRBJ2-7; TRBD1 is a possible D gene (5 bases). Trimming shortened V by 6 bases and J by 5 bases, and 11 bases separated the two germline ends. The CDR3 spans 12 residues. Germline-derived CDR1 and CDR2 are MNHNS and SASEGT.